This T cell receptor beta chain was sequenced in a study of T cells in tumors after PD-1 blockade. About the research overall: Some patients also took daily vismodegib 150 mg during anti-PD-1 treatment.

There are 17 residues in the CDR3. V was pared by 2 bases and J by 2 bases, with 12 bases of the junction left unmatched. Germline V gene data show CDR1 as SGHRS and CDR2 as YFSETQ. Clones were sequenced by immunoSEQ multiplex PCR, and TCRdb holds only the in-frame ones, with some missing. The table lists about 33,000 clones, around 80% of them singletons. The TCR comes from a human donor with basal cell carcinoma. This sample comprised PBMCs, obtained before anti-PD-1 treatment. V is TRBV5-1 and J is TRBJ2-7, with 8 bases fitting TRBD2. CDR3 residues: CASSFGAGVSGAYEQYF. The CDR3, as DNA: TGCGCCAGCAGCTTCGGAGCGGGAGTCTCCGGTGCCTACGAGCAGTACTTC.